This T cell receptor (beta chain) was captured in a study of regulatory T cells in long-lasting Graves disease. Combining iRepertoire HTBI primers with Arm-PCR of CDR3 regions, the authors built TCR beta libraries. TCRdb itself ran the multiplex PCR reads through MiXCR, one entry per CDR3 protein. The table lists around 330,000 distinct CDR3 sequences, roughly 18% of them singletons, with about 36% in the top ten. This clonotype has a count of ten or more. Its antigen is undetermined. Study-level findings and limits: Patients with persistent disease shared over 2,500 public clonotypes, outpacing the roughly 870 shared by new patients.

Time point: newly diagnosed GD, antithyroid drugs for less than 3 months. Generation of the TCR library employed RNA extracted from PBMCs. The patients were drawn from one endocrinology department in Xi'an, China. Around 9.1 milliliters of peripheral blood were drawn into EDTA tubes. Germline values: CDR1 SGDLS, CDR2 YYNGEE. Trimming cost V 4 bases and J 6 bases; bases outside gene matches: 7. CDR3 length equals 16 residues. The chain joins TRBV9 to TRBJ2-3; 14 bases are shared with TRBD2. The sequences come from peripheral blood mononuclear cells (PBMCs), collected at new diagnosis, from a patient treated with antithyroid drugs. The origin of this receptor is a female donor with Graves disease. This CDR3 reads CASSPGTSGSADTQYF. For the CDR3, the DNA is TGTGCCAGCAGCCCAGGGACTAGCGGGAGCGCGGATACGCAGTATTTT. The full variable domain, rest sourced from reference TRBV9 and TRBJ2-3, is DSGVTQTPKHLITATGQRVTLRCSPRSGDLSVYWYQQSLDQGLQFLIQYYNGEERAKGNILERFSAQQFPDLHSELNLSSLELGDSALYFCASSPGTSGSADTQYFGPGTRLTVL.